This entry describes one TCR beta chain. Its target is not known. These data originate in a study of regulatory T cells. General study results and limits: In CD3G-deficient patients, conventional CD4+ T cells were enriched for hydrophobic CDR3 residues at positions 6 and 7. Regulatory T cells showed the strongest V-J pair restriction and V/J gene skewing among patient repertoires.

A couple of CD3G-deficient patients had more severe autoimmunity; all had some. Patients aged 2 to 39 years had fewer naive and more memory CD4+ and CD8+ T cells. CD4+ T cells were divided by sorting: CD25-high CD127-low Tregs, CD25-low CD127-high conventional cells. Primers: 52 TRBV forward and 13 TRBJ reverse. Here immunoSEQ multiplex PCR was the method, and the copy in TCRdb shows in-frame clones only, minus some. The sample shows under 30,000 clones, around nine tenths of them seen only once. CDR3 length: 16 residues. V lost 5 bases and J lost 1; bases outside the gene matches: 5. CDR1 is MDHEN, CDR2 SYDVKM, per germline.

The TCR comes from a child younger than 18 with CD3G deficiency. Sequencing was performed on conventional CD4+ T cells sorted from blood. The genes are TRBV28 and TRBJ2-7, with 13 bases matching TRBD2. This chain's CDR3 is CASSIGTSGTSYEQYF. The DNA of the CDR3 is TGTGCCAGCAGTATTGGGACTAGCGGGACGTCCTACGAGCAGTACTTC.